Described below is a single T cell receptor beta chain sequence and its context. These data belong to a study of OX40 agonist ivuxolimab in advanced cancers. Study-wide background: Partial responses were observed in three patients, of whom one had hepatocellular carcinoma and two had cutaneous melanoma.

Some clones are missing from TCRdb's copy, which holds only in-frame ones; the method was immunoSEQ multiplex PCR. The sample comprises tens of thousands of clones, around nine tenths of which are singletons, and roughly 0.76% rests with the top ten. V lost 7 bases and J 5 bases, leaving 12 bases between the germline ends. The CDR3 runs to 13 residues. Germline V gene lookup returns CDR1 MNHNS and CDR2 SASEGT. This clonotype was obtained from an adult with an advanced solid tumor such as melanoma, head and neck, liver or kidney cancer. The J gene is TRBJ1-5, the V gene TRBV6-1; D unresolved. Here the sequenced sample was CD4+ or CD8+ T cells sorted from blood, taken in a trial of the OX40 agonist ivuxolimab. CDR3 residues: CASTPRSDQPQHF. For the CDR3, the DNA is TGTGCCAGCACCCCCAGAAGCGATCAGCCCCAGCATTTT.